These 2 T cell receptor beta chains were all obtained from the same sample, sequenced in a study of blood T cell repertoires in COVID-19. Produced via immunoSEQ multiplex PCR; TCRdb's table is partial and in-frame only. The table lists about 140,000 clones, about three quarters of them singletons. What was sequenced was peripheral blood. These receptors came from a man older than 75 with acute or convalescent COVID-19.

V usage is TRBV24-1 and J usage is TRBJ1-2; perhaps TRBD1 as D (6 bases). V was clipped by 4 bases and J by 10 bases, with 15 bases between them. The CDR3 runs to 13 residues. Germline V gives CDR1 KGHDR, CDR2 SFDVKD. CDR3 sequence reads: CATSETSGTPYTF. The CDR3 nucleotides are TGTGCCACCAGTGAAACTTCCGGGACACCCTACACCTTC.

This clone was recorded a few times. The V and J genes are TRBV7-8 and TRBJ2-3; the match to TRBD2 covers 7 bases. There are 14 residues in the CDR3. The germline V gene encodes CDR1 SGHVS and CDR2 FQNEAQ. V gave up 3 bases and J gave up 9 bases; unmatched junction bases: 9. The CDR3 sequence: CASSFRAGVNTQYF. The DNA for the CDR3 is TGTGCCAGCAGCTTCCGGGCGGGGGTTAACACGCAGTATTTT.